This T cell receptor (beta chain) came from a study of regulatory T cells in long-lasting Graves disease. With V trimmed by 5 bases and J by 3 bases, 16 bases remained unmatched. CDR1 is SGHTA, CDR2 FQGNSA, per germline. The CDR3 loop spans 18 amino acids. Study-level findings and limits: For persistent Graves' patients, TCR diversity was lower than for newly diagnosed ones. TRBV28, TRBJ1-2 and TRBJ2-5 were favored in persistent disease.

This clonotype came up many times. What it recognizes is unknown. Regarding time point: persistent/refractory GD, antithyroid drugs over 5 years with positive TRAb. With RNA extracted from PBMCs as input, the TCR library was made. Arm-PCR with iRepertoire HTBI primers amplified the CDR3 regions for these TCR beta libraries. TCRdb re-analysed the multiplex PCR reads in MiXCR, keeping a single row per CDR3 protein. Found here are 350,000 to 450,000 distinct CDR3 sequences, less than 25% of them singletons; the top ten hold around 21%. The sequence was obtained from a female donor with Graves disease. Sequenced here: peripheral blood mononuclear cells (PBMCs), sampled when the disease was refractory, from a patient treated with antithyroid drugs. The chain employs TRBV7-2 and TRBJ1-2; 9 bases align to TRBD1. In DNA, the CDR3 is TGTGCCAGCAGCAAAGGCCCTCTTACAGGGGGCGCAGACTATGGCTACACCTTC. This translates into CASSKGPLTGGADYGYTF.